Below, 25 T cell receptor beta chains from the same sample are listed, as sequenced in a study of metastatic and nonmetastatic thyroid tumors. TCRdb reprocessed the PCR reads via MiXCR. The sample has around 26,000 clones, roughly 20% seen once; the top ten hold roughly 4.5%. No patient received treatment before thyroid surgery. The material sequenced was adjacent normal tissue. The receptor source for this set is a female donor with papillary thyroid cancer or a benign thyroid nodule (not recorded which). Some clones in this sample may be carry-over from other donors' samples.

This clone qualifies as medium-sized. This chain connects TRBV12-3 or TRBV12-4 to TRBJ1-3; 7 bases fit TRBD1. CDR3 length: 11 amino acids. V shed 5 bases and J 14 bases; nucleotides not matched to a gene: 6. Here the CDR3 DNA reads TGTGCCAGCAGTCGGGGGACAGCTTTATATTTT. The encoded protein is CASSRGTALYF.

For this clone: No conserved phenylalanine or tryptophan ends this CDR3, so it is likely a read error. The chain recombines TRBV28 with TRBJ2-6, with D hard to call. From germline, CDR1 is MDHEN and CDR2 SYDVKM. The CDR3 has 15 amino acids. The V gene lost 2 bases and the J gene lost 3 bases, with 8 bases spanning the gap. The CDR3 region is CASSLPAYGANVLTL. The CDR3 nucleotides are TGTGCCAGCAGTTTACCGGCTTATGGGGCCAACGTCCTGACTTTA.

This clone was observed many times. This chain links TRBV30 with TRBJ2-3, with 10 bases identical to TRBD1. The germline V gene has CDR1 GTSNPN and CDR2 SVGIG (reference sequence). CDR3 length: 12 residues. V trimming: 5 bases; J trimming: 4 bases; junction bases outside the gene matches: 0. CDR3 bases: TGTGCCTGGGACAGGGGGCCAGATACGCAGTATTTT. It yields the protein CAWDRGPDTQYF.

A few counts support this clone. The gene calls are TRBV6-1 and TRBJ2-7, with 8 bases lining up with TRBD2. The ends lost 5 bases at V and 3 bases at J; junction bases unmatched: 6. CDR1 and CDR2 (germline): MNHNS, SASEGT. The length of the CDR3 is 14 residues. The CDR3 spells CASSFSGAGYEQYF. The CDR3 nucleotides are TGTGCCAGCAGTTTTAGCGGGGCCGGCTACGAGCAGTACTTC.

This clone has ten or more counts. J is TRBJ2-5 and V is TRBV5-5, with D tentatively TRBD2 (5 bases). CDR3 length equals 14 residues. Germline values: CDR1 SGHKS, CDR2 YYEKEE (reference sequence). Trimming removed 1 base from V and 1 base from J, with 8 bases in between. CDR3 in amino acids: CASSLMSGQETQYF. In nucleotides, the CDR3 is TGTGCCAGCAGCTTGATGAGCGGCCAAGAGACCCAGTACTTC.

This clone was seen many times. This chain links TRBV7-6 with TRBJ2-1; D gene unclear. Per the germline V gene, CDR1 is SGHVS and CDR2 is FNYEAQ. Trimming left V 5 bases short and J 7 bases short, with 12 bases between. The CDR3 is 13 residues long. In DNA, the CDR3 is TGTGCCAGCAGCCCATATAGTGGGAATGAGCAGTTCTTC. It translates to CASSPYSGNEQFF.

This clone was recorded at least ten times. The chain carries TRBV19 and TRBJ1-1, with D maybe TRBD1 (6 bases). The CDR3 has 16 amino acids. Germline V CDR1 and CDR2: LNHDA, SQIVND (reference sequence). V shed 3 bases and J shed 2 bases, with 16 bases lying between them. CDR3 region: CASSIGNPGANTEAFF. CDR3 DNA sequence: TGTGCCAGTAGTATCGGGAACCCGGGGGCCAACACTGAAGCTTTCTTT.

A remark on this clone: A read error may produce the germline difference seen at one junction end. The chain joins TRBV25-1 to TRBJ2-7; TRBD2 matches 8 bases. This CDR3 is 13 amino acids long. Germline loops: CDR1 MGHDK, CDR2 SYGVNS. CDR3 residues: CASAEAGAYEHYF. CDR3 DNA: TGTGCAAGTGCGGAAGCGGGGGCCTACGAGCACTACTTC.

This clone is medium-sized. The chain uses TRBV20-1 and TRBJ2-1, with 9 bases fitting TRBD2. Germline V lookup: CDR1 DFQATT, CDR2 SNEGSKA (reference sequence). The CDR3 extends over 13 amino acids. The trim removed 4 bases at V and 13 bases at J, leaving 11 bases unmatched. The CDR3 sequence: CSATPSGKAPQFF. The CDR3 DNA reads TGCAGTGCTACCCCTAGCGGGAAGGCCCCCCAGTTCTTC.

This clone was detected ten times or more. This chain connects TRBV20-1 to TRBJ2-7; a weak D match, TRBD2 (7 bases). CDR1 and CDR2 (germline): DFQATT, SNEGSKA (reference sequence). This CDR3 comprises 13 residues. V lost 5 bases and J 1 base, leaving 12 bases between the germline ends. CDR3 protein: CSAPEGGSYEQYF. For the CDR3, the DNA is TGCAGTGCTCCCGAGGGGGGGTCCTACGAGCAGTACTTC.

This rearrangement joins TRBV27 to TRBJ2-7; either TRBD1 or TRBD2 may fit D (6 bases each). Germline V gene data show CDR1 as MNHEY and CDR2 as SMNVEV (reference sequence). This CDR3 region has 13 residues. V was trimmed by 6 bases and J by 12 bases, leaving 21 bases between them. CDR3 DNA sequence: TGTGCCAGCAGCCCGGGGGCGAGGTACGATCGGTACTTC. It codes for CASSPGARYDRYF.

This clone was picked up a small number of times. Relative to the germline gene, one junction end is altered; a read error may explain this. The gene calls are TRBV6-2 or TRBV6-3 and TRBJ1-5, with TRBD1 matching over 10 bases. The germline V gene has CDR1 MNHEY and CDR2 SVGEGT. The CDR3 runs to 16 residues. The DNA of the CDR3 is TGTGTCAGCAGGCGGGGACAGGGGCCTTTCAATCAGCCCCAGCATTTC. Translating it yields CVSRRGQGPFNQPQHF.

As concerns this clone: This likely comes from a read error, as the CDR3 has no conserved phenylalanine or tryptophan at its end. The J gene is TRBJ2-4, the V gene TRBV6-2 or TRBV6-3; D possibly uses TRBD1 or TRBD2 (5 bases each). Per germline, CDR1 MNHEY and CDR2 SVGEGT. The CDR3 sequence is 18 residues long. V lost 6 bases to trimming and J lost 0 bases, with 21 bases between them. CDR3 in DNA: TGTGCCAGCAGACCAGTAGGGGTACTAGGTCTAGCCAAAAACATTCAGTACCTC. Amino acids: CASRPVGVLGLAKNIQYL.

This sequence joins TRBV11-2 and TRBJ1-2; D gene uncertain. Germline lookup yields CDR1 SGHAT and CDR2 FQNNGV. Between the trimmed V and J ends, which lost 8 bases and 7 bases, there was a span of 11 bases. This CDR3 is 11 amino acids long. This CDR3 reads CASAGAVGYTF. For the CDR3, the DNA is TGTGCCAGCGCAGGTGCGGTTGGCTACACCTTC.

This clone was recorded at least ten times. The gene calls are TRBV30 and TRBJ1-4, with 8 bases that match TRBD1. Germline assignment: CDR1 GTSNPN and CDR2 SVGIG (reference sequence). V gave up 2 bases and J gave up 8 bases; unmatched junction bases: 7. The CDR3 covers 14 residues. CDR3 coding DNA: TGTGCCTGGAGTCGAGACAGGGGAAGAGAAAAACTGTTTTTT. This sequence encodes CAWSRDRGREKLFF. Drawing the rest from reference TRBV30 and TRBJ1-4, the complete variable domain is SQTIHQWPATLVQPVGSPLSLECTVEGTSNPNLYWYRQAAGRGLQLLFYSVGIGQISSEVPQNLSASRPQDRQFILSSKKLLLSDSGFYLCAWSRDRGREKLFFGSGTQLSVL.

This clone was detected many times. This chain joins TRBV30 and TRBJ1-4; no reliable D call. Per germline, CDR1 GTSNPN and CDR2 SVGIG (reference sequence). V lost 1 base and J 8 bases, leaving 8 bases between the germline ends. CDR3 length equals 12 residues. CDR3: CAWSEIGEKLFF. The CDR3, as DNA: TGTGCCTGGAGTGAGATAGGGGAAAAACTGTTTTTT. Full variable domain (rest looked up from reference TRBV30 and TRBJ1-4): SQTIHQWPATLVQPVGSPLSLECTVEGTSNPNLYWYRQAAGRGLQLLFYSVGIGQISSEVPQNLSASRPQDRQFILSSKKLLLSDSGFYLCAWSEIGEKLFFGSGTQLSVL.

The chain joins TRBV28 to TRBJ2-7; D not resolved. This CDR3 contains 15 residues. Germline CDR1 is MDHEN and CDR2 is SYDVKM. V lost 5 bases to trimming and J lost 0 bases, with 14 bases between them. The CDR3 region is CASSRAGAISYEQYF. In DNA form, the CDR3 reads TGTGCCAGCAGTCGAGCCGGCGCTATCTCCTACGAGCAGTACTTC.

The rearrangement links TRBV6-1 to TRBJ2-7; D is ambiguous. The CDR3 covers 12 residues. Germline CDR1 MNHNS, CDR2 SASEGT. V was shortened by 6 bases and J by 7 bases, with 13 bases between the two germline ends. In DNA, the CDR3 is TGTGCCAGCAGGGTGTTTGGGATGGAGCAGTACTTC. Its translation is CASRVFGMEQYF.

This clone appeared a few times. This sequence may be a read error, since a much larger clone differs from it by one base. The genes are TRBV20-1 and TRBJ1-1; D unresolved. This CDR3 is 14 amino acids long. Germline CDR1 and CDR2: DFQATT and SNEGSKA (reference sequence). In DNA form, the CDR3 reads TGCAGTGCTAGAGATCCAGCTTGGAACACTGGAGCTTTCTTT. The encoded protein is CSARDPAWNTGAFF.

This clone was seen repeatedly, ten times or more. J is TRBJ1-4 and V is TRBV7-9, with TRBD1 matching 10 bases. Germline values: CDR1 SEHNR, CDR2 FQNEAQ (reference sequence). V lost 4 bases, J lost 0 bases, and 8 bases stayed unmatched. The CDR3 is 18 amino acids. The CDR3 sequence: CASSSRGQGTTTNEKLFF. The CDR3 DNA sequence: TGTGCCAGCAGCTCCCGGGGACAGGGGACCACAACTAATGAAAAACTGTTTTTT.

The sample holds many counts of this clone. The same CDR3 also results from other DNA sequences found in this sample. V is TRBV20-1 and J is TRBJ2-3; TRBD2 might be the D (6 bases). CDR1 is DFQATT, CDR2 SNEGSKA, per germline (reference sequence). The ends were cut back, 0 bases at V and 5 bases at J, with 9 bases in the middle. This CDR3 is built from 13 residues. CDR3 in DNA: TGCAGTGCTAGAGATTACGGGGGAGATACGCAGTATTTT. Its translation is CSARDYGGDTQYF.

This clone came up many times. The junction and the germline gene differ at one end; a read error may be behind it. V is TRBV20-1 and J is TRBJ2-4; D is perhaps TRBD2 (5 bases). The CDR3 sequence is 14 residues long. CDR1 DFQATT and CDR2 SNEGSKA come from the germline V gene (reference sequence). CDR3 nucleotide sequence: TGCAGTGCTCGAGAGGGCATGGCCAAAAACATTCAGTACTTC. Translating it yields CSAREGMAKNIQYF.

This clone has a single count. The junction differs from germline at one of its ends, possibly a read error. This rearrangement joins TRBV9 to TRBJ1-5; 11 positions agree with TRBD1. Germline lookup yields CDR1 SGDLS and CDR2 YYNGEE. This CDR3 comprises 14 residues. The CDR3 here is CASGFGQGAQHQHF. The DNA for the CDR3 is TGTGCCAGCGGCTTTGGACAGGGGGCTCAGCACCAGCATTTT.

The CDR3 nucleotides are TGTGCCAGTAGTATTTTGGTTTCGGACAATAAGACCCAGCATTTT. This codes for CASSILVSDNKTQHF. The V call is TRBV19, the J call TRBJ1-5; possible D gene TRBD1, 5 bases. V was shortened by 3 bases and J by 11 bases, with 20 bases between the two germline ends. CDR1 is LNHDA and CDR2 is SQIVND in the germline V gene (reference sequence). This CDR3 contains 15 residues. The whole variable domain, remainder taken from reference TRBV19 and TRBJ1-5, is DGGITQSPKYLFRKEGQNVTLSCEQNLNHDAMYWYRQDPGQGLRLIYYSQIVNDFQKGDIAEGYSVSREKKESFPLTVTSAQKNPTAFYLCASSILVSDNKTQHFGDGTRLSIL.

The chain combines TRBV28 with TRBJ2-2, with a weak D call TRBD1 (6 bases). This CDR3 has 15 residues. V was trimmed by 3 bases and J by 9 bases, leaving 17 bases between them. Germline V gives CDR1 MDHEN, CDR2 SYDVKM. Written as DNA, the CDR3 is TGTGCCAGCAGTTTTGGAGGACAGTCCTCAAGGGAGCTGTTTTTT. Its protein is CASSFGGQSSRELFF.